One sample yielded the 16 T cell receptor beta chains listed below, sequenced in a study of CD8+ T cells in alopecia areata. Treatment noted: oral pan-JAK inhibitor, 5-10 mg twice daily. Isolated RNA was reverse transcribed into cDNA used as the sequencing template. The data were produced by immunoSEQ multiplex PCR, yet TCRdb's version contains in-frame clones alone and is incomplete. The profile shows fewer than 100,000 clones, around 55% of them singletons. The sample consisted of CD8+ T cells sorted from blood, taken at week 4, from a patient treated with tofacitinib. All receptors derive from a human donor with alopecia areata.

The rearrangement joins TRBV15 to TRBJ1-2; 8 bases agree with TRBD1. The CDR3 runs to 15 residues. In germline, CDR1 is LNHNV, CDR2 YYDKDF (reference sequence). V shed 5 bases, J shed 0 bases, and the junction held 5 bases outside the gene matches. In nucleotides, the CDR3 is TGTGCCACCAGCGGCCAGGGGGCCCCTAACTATGGCTACACCTTC. It translates to CATSGQGAPNYGYTF.

The chain employs TRBV6-5 and TRBJ2-7; D remains unclear. CDR3 size: 14 residues. V gave up 5 bases and J gave up 0 bases, with 11 bases separating them. Germline CDR1 and CDR2: MNHEY and SVGAGI. This CDR3 reads CASSVQMNSYEQYF. The CDR3 DNA is TGTGCCAGCAGTGTACAGATGAACTCCTACGAGCAGTACTTC.

The genes are TRBV29-1 and TRBJ2-7; D gene ambiguous. Germline V gives CDR1 SQVTM, CDR2 ANQGSEA. The CDR3 has 12 amino acids. Trimming cost V 4 bases and J 1 base, with 8 bases left between them. The CDR3 spells CSVAGSSYEQYF. In DNA form, the CDR3 reads TGCAGCGTTGCGGGCAGTTCCTACGAGCAGTACTTC.

This clone was recorded at least ten times. The CDR3 nucleotides are TGTGCCAGCAGCCTACTACTGACAGCCAATGAGCAGTTCTTC. Its protein is CASSLLLTANEQFF. The chain combines TRBV7-2 with TRBJ2-1, with a possible D match to TRBD1 (5 bases). In germline, CDR1 is SGHTA, CDR2 FQGNSA. The germline V and J ends were trimmed by 5 bases and 6 bases, with 14 bases remaining between them. The length of the CDR3 is 14 residues.

This clone turned up a few times. The chain links TRBV27 to TRBJ2-7, with 10 nucleotides matching TRBD2. V was clipped by 4 bases and J by 4 bases; unmatched bases: 4. Germline CDR1 and CDR2: MNHEY and SMNVEV (reference sequence). The CDR3 extends over 14 amino acids. The CDR3 protein is CASSYSGRLYEQYF. The CDR3, as DNA: TGTGCCAGCAGTTATAGCGGGAGGCTGTACGAGCAGTACTTC.

J is TRBJ2-7 and V is TRBV6-5; no clear D. V lost 4 bases and J 3 bases, leaving 4 bases between the germline ends. CDR1 is MNHEY and CDR2 is SVGAGI in the germline V gene. The CDR3 contains 11 residues. CDR3 bases: TGTGCCAGCAGTTCTCTCTACGAGCAGTACTTC. Protein: CASSSLYEQYF.

This clone was observed a single time. The chain employs TRBV27 and TRBJ2-1, with D possibly TRBD2 on 6 matching bases. Germline values: CDR1 MNHEY, CDR2 SMNVEV (reference sequence). The V end lost 3 bases, the J end lost 3 bases, and 15 bases lay between the germline ends. The CDR3 is 16 residues long. The CDR3 sequence: CASSFMVSGHYNEQFF. The CDR3 bases are TGTGCCAGCAGTTTTATGGTTAGCGGCCACTACAATGAGCAGTTCTTC.

The genes are TRBV2 and TRBJ2-2, with a weak D call TRBD2 (6 bases). The CDR3 has 15 residues. The ends were cut back, 3 bases at V and 1 base at J, with 9 bases in the middle. Germline CDR1 and CDR2: SNHLY and FYNNEI. The CDR3 sequence is CASSDPAGNTGELFF. DNA of the CDR3: TGTGCCAGCAGTGACCCAGCGGGGAACACCGGGGAGCTGTTTTTT.

The CDR3 reads CASSLALSGEFTDTQYF. CDR3 DNA sequence: TGCGCCAGCAGCTTGGCACTCAGCGGGGAGTTCACAGATACGCAGTATTTT. The V gene is TRBV5-1, the J gene TRBJ2-3, with 7 bases lining up with TRBD2. Trimming removed 0 bases from V and 2 bases from J; junction bases left unmatched: 9. The CDR3 totals 17 residues. Germline CDR1 reads SGHRS; CDR2 reads YFSETQ.

V is TRBV25-1 and J is TRBJ1-1, with TRBD1 matching over 7 bases. CDR3 length: 16 amino acids. After removal of 1 base from V and 0 bases from J, the junction contained 5 bases not matched to a gene. Germline CDR1 is MGHDK and CDR2 is SYGVNS. The CDR3 is CASSEWGDSLNTEAFF. The CDR3, as DNA: TGTGCCAGCAGTGAATGGGGGGACAGCCTGAACACTGAAGCTTTCTTT. Based on the CDR3 plus reference TRBV25-1 and TRBJ1-1, the full variable domain is EADIYQTPRYLVIGTGKKITLECSQTMGHDKMYWYQQDPGMELHLIHYSYGVNSTEKGDLSSESTVSRIRTEHFPLTLESARPSHTSQYLCASSEWGDSLNTEAFFGQGTRLTVV.

The chain joins TRBV7-9 to TRBJ2-1; a possible D gene is TRBD1 (6 bases). Germline V gives CDR1 SEHNR, CDR2 FQNEAQ (reference sequence). This CDR3 region has 16 residues. With 4 bases removed from V and 5 bases from J, the gap between germline ends came to 18 bases. The CDR3 region has the DNA TGTGCCAGCAGCTCCCCTTCAGGGACACCAGACAATGAGCAGTTCTTC. Translated, it gives CASSSPSGTPDNEQFF.

In this sample, this clone turned up once. V is TRBV5-6 and J is TRBJ2-5; D is unresolved. Germline assignment: CDR1 SGHDT and CDR2 YYEEEE. The CDR3 is made up of 14 amino acids. V lost 3 bases and J 5 bases, leaving 14 bases between the germline ends. DNA of the CDR3: TGTGCCAGCAGCTCTAGGCCCCTCATTGAGACCCAGTACTTC. This sequence encodes CASSSRPLIETQYF.

This clone occurred a few times. V is TRBV27 and J is TRBJ2-7, with TRBD1 identical over 9 bases. Trimming at V came to 8 bases and at J to 3 bases, leaving 2 bases not matched to a gene. CDR3 length equals 12 residues. Germline V CDR1 and CDR2: MNHEY, SMNVEV (reference sequence). The CDR3 DNA is TGTGCCAGCGGGACAGGGCACTACGAGCAGTACTTC. This encodes CASGTGHYEQYF.

The rearrangement uses TRBV29-1 and TRBJ2-7; the D is unclear. CDR3 length: 13 amino acids. The V gene's germline CDR1 is SQVTM and CDR2 ANQGSEA. Trimming stripped 6 bases from V and 1 base from J, with 13 bases between. CDR3 sequence (DNA): TGCAGCGTCATCGACCGCGATTCCTACGAGCAGTACTTC. It yields the protein CSVIDRDSYEQYF.

DNA of the CDR3: TGTGCCAGCAGTTTAGGGACAGGGCTGCATGGCTACACCTTC. Amino acid sequence: CASSLGTGLHGYTF. The rearrangement links TRBV27 to TRBJ1-2; 9 bases agree with TRBD1. V was pared by 2 bases and J by 6 bases, with 4 bases of the junction left unmatched. This CDR3 region has 14 residues. The germline V gene has CDR1 MNHEY and CDR2 SMNVEV (reference sequence).

The chain carries TRBV7-6 and TRBJ2-7; no reliable D call. The CDR3 has 14 amino acids. Deletions cut 5 bases from V and 2 bases from J, with 13 bases between. CDR1 is SGHVS, CDR2 FNYEAQ, per germline. CDR3 sequence (DNA): TGTGCCAGCAGCCTGCACGAATACACCTACGAGCAGTACTTC. It yields the protein CASSLHEYTYEQYF.